The clone carrying this T cell receptor (beta chain) has just a few counts. The antigen remains undetermined. Primed by a sample-barcoded 5' primer and a J-beta primer mix, a second PCR proceeded for about 6 to 11 cycles. Via MiXCR, TCRdb re-called the 5' RACE reads, giving one row per CDR3 protein. The table records around 1,800,000 distinct CDR3 sequences, roughly 43% of them present only once. This sample was taken from a study of blood T cells in healthy people across ages. Every donor gave 8.5 to 10 milliliters of peripheral blood. General study results and limits: More naive CD4+ cells and higher diversity were found in long-lived than in aged donors.

The source material was blood. The receptor comes from a human donor in good health.

The CDR3 here is CAISDLGTQYF. Here the CDR3 DNA reads TGTGCCATCAGTGACCTTGGGACCCAGTACTTC. The V and J genes are TRBV10-3 and TRBJ2-5; the D is unclear. The V end lost 3 bases, the J end lost 7 bases, and 6 bases lay between the germline ends. This CDR3 region has 11 residues. Germline V gene sequence: CDR1 ENHRY, CDR2 SYGVKD.